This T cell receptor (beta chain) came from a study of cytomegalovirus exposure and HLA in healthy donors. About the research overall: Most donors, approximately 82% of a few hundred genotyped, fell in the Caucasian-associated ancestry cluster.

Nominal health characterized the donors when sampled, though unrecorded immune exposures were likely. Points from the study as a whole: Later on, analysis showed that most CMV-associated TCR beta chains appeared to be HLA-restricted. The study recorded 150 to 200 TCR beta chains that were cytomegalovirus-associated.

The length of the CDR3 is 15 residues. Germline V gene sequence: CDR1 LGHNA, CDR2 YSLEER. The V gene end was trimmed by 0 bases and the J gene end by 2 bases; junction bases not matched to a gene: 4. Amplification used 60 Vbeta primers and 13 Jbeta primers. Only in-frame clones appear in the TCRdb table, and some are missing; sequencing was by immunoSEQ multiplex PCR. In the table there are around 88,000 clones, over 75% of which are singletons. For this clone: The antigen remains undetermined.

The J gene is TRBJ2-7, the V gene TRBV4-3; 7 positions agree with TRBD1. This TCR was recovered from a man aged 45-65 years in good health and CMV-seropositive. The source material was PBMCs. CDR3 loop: CASSQDRDSPYEQYF. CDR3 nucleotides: TGCGCCAGCAGCCAAGACCGGGACAGTCCCTACGAGCAGTACTTC.